This passage covers 30 T cell receptor beta chains from one sample sequenced in a study of patients and donors after allogeneic stem cell transplantation. TCRdb analysed the RT-PCR reads with MiXCR anew, one entry per CDR3 protein. Found here are fewer than 75,000 distinct CDR3 sequences, about 26% of them singletons; the top ten hold around 27%. The sequenced material came from blood, either unsorted or a sorted T cell fraction (not recorded which). Receptors originate from a human donor who was either an allogeneic HSCT recipient or a stem cell or donor lymphocyte infusion donor (not recorded which). It is not recorded whose cells these are; they may come from a transplant donor.

This clonotype was picked up many times. V is TRBV7-9 and J is TRBJ1-2, with 8 bases lining up with TRBD1. V shed 4 bases, J shed 3 bases, and the junction held 4 bases outside the gene matches. CDR1 SEHNR and CDR2 FQNEAQ come from the germline V gene (reference sequence). The CDR3 length is 14 residues. CDR3 DNA sequence: TGTGCCAGCAGCTGGGACAGGCCCGACTATGGCTACACCTTC. Translation gives CASSWDRPDYGYTF.

The chain combines TRBV20-1 with TRBJ2-3, with D uncertain. The CDR3 extends over 14 amino acids. Per germline, CDR1 DFQATT and CDR2 SNEGSKA (reference sequence). V lost 6 bases to trimming and J lost 1 base, with 14 bases between them. The CDR3 DNA reads as TGCAGTGCCCCAAGGGCGGCGGGCACAGATACGCAGTATTTT. Protein product: CSAPRAAGTDTQYF.

V and J are TRBV3-1 and TRBJ2-5; D unclear. Germline assignment: CDR1 LGHDT and CDR2 YNNKEL (reference sequence). The CDR3 consists of 15 residues. With 3 bases removed from V and 2 bases from J, the gap between germline ends came to 13 bases. CDR3 amino acids: CASSHAKTTQETQYF. CDR3 DNA: TGTGCCAGCAGCCATGCCAAAACTACACAAGAGACCCAGTACTTC.

This sequence joins TRBV29-1 and TRBJ2-1, with TRBD1 matching over 7 bases. The length of the CDR3 is 15 residues. J gave up 4 bases and V 3 bases, and 9 bases lay outside the gene matches. Germline values: CDR1 SQVTM, CDR2 ANQGSEA. CDR3 in DNA: TGCAGCGTTGATGGAGACAGGGCGTCGTACAATGAGCAGTTCTTC. It specifies CSVDGDRASYNEQFF.

The CDR3 nucleotides read TGTGCCAGCAGCCGAGGAAGGGAGACCCAGTACTTC. Translation gives CASSRGRETQYF. J is TRBJ2-5 and V is TRBV3-1, with D unclear. Germline CDR1 and CDR2: LGHDT and YNNKEL (reference sequence). The V end was cut by 4 bases, the J end by 5 bases, with 8 bases between. The CDR3 is 12 residues long.

This clonotype was observed a handful of times. V usage is TRBV18 and J usage is TRBJ1-4; no reliable D call. V was cut by 3 bases and J by 5 bases, with 7 bases left in between. Germline loops: CDR1 KGHSH, CDR2 LQKENI. This CDR3 region has 13 residues. The CDR3 DNA sequence: TGTGCCAGCTCACCGAACACGAATGAAAAACTGTTTTTT. It encodes CASSPNTNEKLFF. The complete variable domain, with remaining parts taken from reference TRBV18 and TRBJ1-4, reads NAGVMQNPRHLVRRRGQEARLRCSPMKGHSHVYWYRQLPEEGLKFMVYLQKENIIDESGMPKERFSAEFPKEGPSILRIQQVVRGDSAAYFCASSPNTNEKLFFGSGTQLSVL.

This clonotype was detected a few times. V usage is TRBV12-3 or TRBV12-4 and J usage is TRBJ1-1; 11 nucleotides match TRBD1. The CDR3 contains 15 residues. J lost 3 bases, V lost 5 bases, and 5 bases had no gene match. Written as DNA, the CDR3 is TGTGCCAGCAGTCTAACGGGACAGGGGGACACTGAAGCTTTCTTT. Translating it yields CASSLTGQGDTEAFF.

The rearrangement uses TRBV20-1 and TRBJ2-7; 11 positions agree with TRBD2. The CDR3 has 16 residues. Unmatched junction bases numbered 7, after V lost 2 bases and J lost 1 base. CDR1 DFQATT and CDR2 SNEGSKA come from the germline V gene (reference sequence). The CDR3 DNA reads TGCAGTGCTAGATTGGTGCTAGCGGGAGGATCCTACGAGCAGTACTTC. Translating gives CSARLVLAGGSYEQYF.

The chain uses TRBV3-1 and TRBJ2-2; maybe TRBD2 (6 bases). The CDR3 length is 16 residues. Trimming took 2 bases from V and 4 from J, leaving 14 bases between them. Looked up from germline, CDR1 is LGHDT and CDR2 is YNNKEL (reference sequence). This CDR3 is CASSQRVLGGTGELFF. The CDR3 region has the DNA TGTGCCAGCAGCCAAAGGGTTTTGGGAGGCACCGGGGAGCTGTTTTTT.

This clonotype has a handful of counts. The rearrangement joins TRBV20-1 to TRBJ1-1, with 11 bases matching TRBD1. From germline, CDR1 is DFQATT and CDR2 SNEGSKA (reference sequence). This CDR3 comprises 14 residues. Trimming cost V 4 bases and J 4 bases; bases outside gene matches: 5. This CDR3 is CSAKRGTGGTEAFF. DNA of the CDR3: TGCAGTGCTAAAAGGGGGACAGGGGGCACTGAAGCTTTCTTT.

This clonotype was picked up a small number of times. CDR3 sequence reads: CASSSLETQYF. The CDR3 nucleotides are TGTGCCAGCAGTTCGCTAGAGACCCAGTACTTC. V usage is TRBV12-3 or TRBV12-4 and J usage is TRBJ2-5; D gene uncertain. The CDR3 runs to 11 residues. V dropped 4 bases and J dropped 4 bases, with 4 bases sitting between them.

The chain recombines TRBV5-5 with TRBJ2-7, with 7 nucleotides matching TRBD1. The CDR3 is made up of 15 amino acids. V trimming: 1 base; J trimming: 2 bases; junction bases outside the gene matches: 6. Germline V gives CDR1 SGHKS, CDR2 YYEKEE (reference sequence). The CDR3 is CASSLSRTGAYEQYF. The CDR3 DNA reads TGTGCCAGCAGCTTGTCTCGGACAGGAGCCTACGAGCAGTACTTC.

The CDR3 nucleotides are TGCGCCAGCCAACCAGACAGTTTTTATGGCTACACCTTC. As protein: CASQPDSFYGYTF. This chain connects TRBV5-1 to TRBJ1-2; D perhaps matches TRBD1 (5 bases). V gave up 7 bases and J gave up 5 bases, with 15 bases separating them. The CDR3 has 13 residues. Germline-derived CDR1 and CDR2 are SGHRS and YFSETQ.

The DNA of the CDR3 is TGCAGTGCTAGAGATCGGGCCAGCTACAAACCTAACTATGGCTACACCTTC. Translated, it gives CSARDRASYKPNYGYTF. The rearrangement uses TRBV20-1 and TRBJ1-2; no clear D. Trimming removed 0 bases at V and 0 bases at J, with 17 bases between. The CDR3 length is 17 residues. Germline-derived CDR1 and CDR2 are DFQATT and SNEGSKA (reference sequence).

This clonotype was observed a few times. J is TRBJ1-6 and V is TRBV20-1; possible D gene TRBD1, 5 bases. This CDR3 comprises 14 residues. Per germline, CDR1 DFQATT and CDR2 SNEGSKA (reference sequence). The germline V and J ends were trimmed by 3 bases and 2 bases, with 8 bases remaining between them. CDR3 DNA sequence: TGCAGTGCTAGGGGGGTCCCCTATAATTCACCCCTCCACTTT. It translates to CSARGVPYNSPLHF.

This clonotype has only a few counts. The DNA of the CDR3 is TGCAGCGTCGAGACAGGGGCGAACACTGAAGCTTTCTTT. This gives the protein CSVETGANTEAFF. This sequence joins TRBV29-1 and TRBJ1-1, with 8 bases matching TRBD1. V was clipped by 6 bases and J by 1 base; unmatched bases: 4. The CDR3 has 13 amino acids. Per the germline V gene, CDR1 is SQVTM and CDR2 is ANQGSEA.

This clonotype occurred a few times. The CDR3 region is CASGRITGELFF. CDR3 coding DNA: TGTGCCAGCGGGAGGATCACCGGGGAGCTGTTTTTT. This chain joins TRBV27 and TRBJ2-2, with D possibly TRBD2 on 6 matching bases. Trimming removed 8 bases from V and 4 bases from J, with 8 bases in between. The germline V gene has CDR1 MNHEY and CDR2 SMNVEV (reference sequence). This CDR3 has 12 amino acids.

This sequence joins TRBV20-1 and TRBJ2-7; TRBD2 matches at 8 bases. Per germline, CDR1 DFQATT and CDR2 SNEGSKA (reference sequence). The CDR3 contains 16 residues. V was clipped by 4 bases and J by 7 bases; unmatched bases: 18. The CDR3 nucleotides read TGCAGTGCTAAACAAGGACTAGCTCGTTGGGGCTTGGAGCAGTACTTC. Its translation is CSAKQGLARWGLEQYF.

This clonotype was detected a few times. The chain carries TRBV20-1 and TRBJ1-6; 7 bases line up with TRBD1. The trim removed 7 bases at V and 6 bases at J, leaving 9 bases unmatched. The germline gives CDR1 DFQATT, CDR2 SNEGSKA (reference sequence). This CDR3 region has 14 residues. The CDR3 reads CSVKIQGPNSPLHF. The CDR3 bases are TGCAGTGTTAAAATACAGGGGCCTAATTCACCCCTCCACTTT.

V usage is TRBV27 and J usage is TRBJ2-2; possible D gene TRBD1, 6 bases. CDR1 is MNHEY, CDR2 SMNVEV, per germline (reference sequence). V lost 3 bases and J 1 base, leaving 12 bases between the germline ends. CDR3 length: 16 residues. The CDR3 sequence is CASSLVGTMNTGELFF. As DNA, the CDR3 is TGTGCCAGCAGTTTGGTTGGGACAATGAACACCGGGGAGCTGTTTTTT.

The chain is built from TRBV6-5 and TRBJ1-1; 8 bases line up with TRBD1. The length of the CDR3 is 13 residues. Germline CDR1 and CDR2: MNHEY and SVGAGI. The V gene end was trimmed by 10 bases and the J gene end by 0 bases; junction bases not matched to a gene: 4. The CDR3 is CATVTGVNTEAFF. CDR3 nucleotide sequence: TGTGCCACTGTGACAGGGGTGAACACTGAAGCTTTCTTT.

This chain uses TRBV24-1 with TRBJ2-5; D remains ambiguous. This CDR3 spans 12 amino acids. Germline CDR1 KGHDR, CDR2 SFDVKD. V was clipped by 3 bases and J by 2 bases, with 3 bases between them. CDR3 sequence: CATSDPQETQYF. Written as DNA, the CDR3 is TGTGCCACCAGTGATCCGCAAGAGACCCAGTACTTC.

The J gene is TRBJ1-1, the V gene TRBV6-5; no clear D. The CDR3 spans 14 residues. The V gene lost 4 bases and the J gene lost 1 base, with 10 bases spanning the gap. Per the germline V gene, CDR1 is MNHEY and CDR2 is SVGAGI. The CDR3, as DNA: TGTGCCAGCAGTTTTACACAGTCGAACACTGAAGCTTTCTTT. This codes for CASSFTQSNTEAFF.

Only a few counts were recorded for this clonotype. V and J are TRBV28 and TRBJ2-3; D is unclear. The length of the CDR3 is 15 residues. Germline V gene sequence: CDR1 MDHEN, CDR2 SYDVKM. The V and J ends lost 2 bases and 0 bases respectively, with 9 bases between them. CDR3 DNA: TGTGCCAGCAGTTTACTTGGCGGTAGCACAGATACGCAGTATTTT. It yields the protein CASSLLGGSTDTQYF. Together with reference TRBV28 and TRBJ2-3, the CDR3 gives the full variable domain: DVKVTQSSRYLVKRTGEKVFLECVQDMDHENMFWYRQDPGLGLRLIYFSYDVKMKEKGDIPEGYSVSREKKERFSLILESASTNQTSMYLCASSLLGGSTDTQYFGPGTRLTVL.

This clonotype was counted between two and nine times. The chain uses TRBV4-2 and TRBJ1-4; tentative D call: TRBD1 (5 bases). Germline V lookup: CDR1 LGHNA, CDR2 YNFKEQ. This CDR3 is built from 16 residues. V was trimmed by 0 bases and J by 2 bases, leaving 10 bases between them. CDR3 coding DNA: TGTGCCAGCAGCCAAGACGAACAGGATACTAATGAAAAACTGTTTTTT. This translates into CASSQDEQDTNEKLFF.

The chain is built from TRBV6-6 and TRBJ2-5; possibly TRBD2 for D (5 bases). From germline, CDR1 is MNHNY and CDR2 SVGAGI (reference sequence). The CDR3 consists of 14 residues. The V end lost 2 bases, the J end lost 5 bases, and 12 bases lay between the germline ends. CDR3 sequence: CASSYRENKETQYF. For the CDR3, the DNA is TGTGCCAGCAGTTACAGGGAGAACAAGGAGACCCAGTACTTC.

The chain employs TRBV21-1 and TRBJ1-5. TRBV21-1 is assigned pseudogene status. The CDR3 has 12 amino acids. CDR3 nucleotides: TGTGCCAGCAGCAAACTCAATCAGCCCCAGCATTTT. Its protein is CASSKLNQPQHF.

The V gene is TRBV28, the J gene TRBJ2-1; D is ambiguous. The V and J ends lost 8 bases and 6 bases respectively, with 17 bases between them. The CDR3 consists of 14 residues. In germline, CDR1 is MDHEN, CDR2 SYDVKM. Here the CDR3 reads CASGSLMAGNEQFF. Written as DNA, the CDR3 is TGTGCCAGCGGAAGCCTCATGGCAGGCAATGAGCAGTTCTTC.

V usage is TRBV2 and J usage is TRBJ2-3; perhaps TRBD2 as D (5 bases). Germline loops: CDR1 SNHLY, CDR2 FYNNEI. Trimming removed 1 base from V and 15 bases from J, with 17 bases in between. CDR3 length: 13 residues. The CDR3 DNA is TGTGCCAGCAGTGAAGGCCTAGCCTACCTGGGATATTTT. This sequence encodes CASSEGLAYLGYF.

The chain has TRBV7-2 and TRBJ1-5; perhaps TRBD1 as D (6 bases). CDR3 length equals 15 residues. Germline CDR1 reads SGHTA; CDR2 reads FQGNSA. Deletions cut 1 base from V and 5 bases from J, with 12 bases between. As DNA, the CDR3 is TGTGCCAGCAGCTTAGAGAGGGGGTTACATCAGCCCCAGCATTTT. It is translated as CASSLERGLHQPQHF.